This T cell receptor beta chain was observed in a study of cytomegalovirus exposure and HLA in healthy donors. CDR3 length: 18 amino acids. The germline V gene encodes CDR1 SGHTA and CDR2 FQGTGA. The germline V and J ends were trimmed by 1 base and 2 bases, with 17 bases remaining between them. This clone was observed a handful of times. PCR employed 60 Vbeta and 13 Jbeta primers. The table came from immunoSEQ multiplex PCR; TCRdb's copy has only in-frame clones and leaves some out. This sample yields about 170,000 clones, of which roughly 80% are seen a single time; about 3.1% belongs to the top ten.

Sequenced: PBMCs. The sequence was collected from a female donor in good health and CMV-seronegative. The chain recombines TRBV7-3 with TRBJ2-2; tentatively, D is TRBD2 (5 bases). CDR3 in amino acids: CASSLNAGIAVNTGELFF. CDR3 nucleotides: TGTGCCAGCAGCTTAAATGCCGGGATAGCAGTAAACACCGGGGAGCTGTTTTTT.